Below are 18 T cell receptor beta chains sequenced from a single sample in a study of blood T cell repertoires in COVID-19. Produced via immunoSEQ multiplex PCR; TCRdb's table is partial and in-frame only. The sample includes around 81,000 clones, approximately 80% of them seen just once. Sequencing was carried out using peripheral blood. These receptors all come from a man aged 45 to 65 with acute or convalescent COVID-19.

The V gene is TRBV5-6, the J gene TRBJ1-1; no clear D gene. Germline V gene lookup returns CDR1 SGHDT and CDR2 YYEEEE. Deletions cut 4 bases from V and 1 base from J, with 11 bases between. The CDR3 totals 14 residues. CDR3 in amino acids: CASSPLERNTEAFF. The CDR3 DNA reads as TGTGCCAGCAGCCCGCTTGAGAGGAACACTGAAGCTTTCTTT.

This clone showed up just once. The CDR3 coding sequence is TGCGCCAGCAGCCAAGATTTTGTCCAGGATAATTCACCCCTCCACTTT. This codes for CASSQDFVQDNSPLHF. The rearrangement uses TRBV4-3 and TRBJ1-6; D not certain. This CDR3 is 16 amino acids long. CDR1 is LGHNA and CDR2 is YSLEER in the germline V gene. V was pared by 0 bases and J by 5 bases, with 11 bases between.

This chain connects TRBV9 to TRBJ2-7; D gene unclear. CDR3 length: 15 residues. Trimming removed 0 bases at V and 2 bases at J, with 12 bases between. Germline V gives CDR1 SGDLS, CDR2 YYNGEE. The CDR3 spells CASSVAPGLTYEQYF. The CDR3 coding sequence is TGTGCCAGCAGCGTAGCCCCAGGTCTGACCTACGAGCAGTACTTC.

This clone has only a few counts. The chain carries TRBV10-2 and TRBJ2-7; tentatively, D is TRBD1 (5 bases). Germline CDR1 is WSHSY and CDR2 is SAAADI. With 1 base removed from V and 2 bases from J, the gap between germline ends came to 12 bases. This CDR3 region has 15 residues. In DNA, the CDR3 is TGCGCCAGCAGTGAGTGGCAGGGTTCGGCCTACGAGCAGTACTTC. This codes for CASSEWQGSAYEQYF.

This sequence joins TRBV15 and TRBJ2-1, with D unclear. This CDR3 spans 12 amino acids. V lost 1 base, J lost 8 bases, and 6 bases lay in between. Looked up from germline, CDR1 is LNHNV and CDR2 is YYDKDF (reference sequence). The CDR3 sequence: CATSRVFDEQFF. The CDR3 nucleotides are TGTGCCACCAGCAGAGTGTTCGATGAGCAGTTCTTC. Looking up the rest from reference TRBV15 and TRBJ2-1 gives the full variable domain: DAMVIQNPRYQVTQFGKPVTLSCSQTLNHNVMYWYQQKSSQAPKLLFHYYDKDFNNEADTPDNFQSRRPNTSFCFLDIRSPGLGDTAMYLCATSRVFDEQFFGPGTRLTVL.

The chain uses TRBV6-6 and TRBJ2-7, with TRBD2 matching 10 bases. Losses at the gene ends were 4 bases for V and 3 bases for J; bases not matched to a gene: 6. Germline values: CDR1 MNHNY, CDR2 SVGAGI (reference sequence). The CDR3 totals 15 residues. The CDR3 sequence: CASSFSSGSYYEQYF. In nucleotides, the CDR3 is TGTGCCAGCAGTTTTTCTAGCGGGAGCTACTACGAGCAGTACTTC.

The V gene is TRBV5-8, the J gene TRBJ2-5; 7 nucleotides line up with TRBD1. V lost 0 bases and J lost 1; bases outside the gene matches: 6. Germline CDR1 is SGHTS and CDR2 is YDEGEE. The CDR3 has 16 residues. The CDR3 spells CASSLGGTAFQETQYF. In nucleotides, the CDR3 is TGTGCCAGCAGCTTGGGAGGGACAGCGTTCCAAGAGACCCAGTACTTC. Using reference TRBV5-8 and TRBJ2-5 for the parts outside the CDR3, the full variable domain is EAGVTQSPTHLIKTRGQQATLRCSPISGHTSVYWYQQALGLGLQFLLWYDEGEERNRGNFPPRFSGRQFPNYSSELNVNALELEDSALYLCASSLGGTAFQETQYFGPGTRLLVL.

This chain uses TRBV30 with TRBJ2-2, with TRBD2 identical over 8 bases. Losses at the gene ends were 0 bases for V and 4 bases for J; bases not matched to a gene: 10. From germline, CDR1 is GTSNPN and CDR2 SVGIG (reference sequence). This CDR3 region has 17 residues. The CDR3: CAWSVRERGLLTGELFF. For the CDR3, the DNA is TGTGCCTGGAGTGTAAGGGAGCGGGGGCTACTCACCGGGGAGCTGTTTTTT.

The rearrangement joins TRBV9 to TRBJ1-1; 10 nucleotides match TRBD1. CDR3 length: 16 amino acids. The germline V gene has CDR1 SGDLS and CDR2 YYNGEE. Trimming at V came to 2 bases and at J to 0 bases, leaving 4 bases not matched to a gene. Here the CDR3 DNA reads TGTGCCAGCAGCGTCGGACAGGGGGATCTGAACACTGAAGCTTTCTTT. Protein product: CASSVGQGDLNTEAFF.

This sequence joins TRBV4-1 and TRBJ2-5, with D tentatively TRBD1 (5 bases). This CDR3 is built from 17 residues. From germline, CDR1 is MGHRA and CDR2 YSYEKL. Trimming took 0 bases from V and 4 from J, leaving 18 bases between them. The CDR3 spells CASSQDIWPGIGETQYF. DNA for the CDR3: TGCGCCAGCAGCCAAGATATTTGGCCAGGGATCGGAGAGACCCAGTACTTC.

This clone came up a few times. The chain uses TRBV29-1 and TRBJ1-3, with D perhaps matching TRBD1 (6 bases). The CDR3 contains 14 residues. Trimming removed 4 bases from V and 4 bases from J, with 14 bases in between. Germline loops: CDR1 SQVTM, CDR2 ANQGSEA. The CDR3, as DNA: TGCAGCGTTGGGCCGGACAGCTCCGGAAACACCATATATTTT. It is translated as CSVGPDSSGNTIYF. The full variable domain, in which reference TRBV29-1 and TRBJ1-3 provide the parts outside the CDR3, is SAVISQKPSRDICQRGTSLTIQCQVDSQVTMMFWYRQQPGQSLTLIATANQGSEATYESGFVIDKFPISRPNLTFSTLTVSNMSPEDSSIYLCSVGPDSSGNTIYFGEGSWLTVV.

This clone was picked up a small number of times. The chain combines TRBV15 with TRBJ1-5; D unclear. This CDR3 comprises 14 residues. Per germline, CDR1 LNHNV and CDR2 YYDKDF (reference sequence). Trimming removed 0 bases at V and 6 bases at J, with 9 bases between. DNA for the CDR3: TGTGCCACCAGCAGAGACAACCCCGGTCAGCCCCAGCATTTT. Amino acids: CATSRDNPGQPQHF. Full variable domain (missing parts from reference TRBV15 and TRBJ1-5): DAMVIQNPRYQVTQFGKPVTLSCSQTLNHNVMYWYQQKSSQAPKLLFHYYDKDFNNEADTPDNFQSRRPNTSFCFLDIRSPGLGDTAMYLCATSRDNPGQPQHFGDGTRLSIL.

The rearrangement uses TRBV13 and TRBJ1-4; a possible D gene is TRBD1 (5 bases). The CDR3 has 14 amino acids. Germline V gene data show CDR1 as PRHDT and CDR2 as FYEKMQ (reference sequence). Trimming removed 0 bases from V and 4 bases from J, with 6 bases in between. The CDR3, as DNA: TGTGCCAGCAGCTTAGGGGGGCTTAATGAAAAACTGTTTTTT. This encodes CASSLGGLNEKLFF.

The chain recombines TRBV6-2 or TRBV6-3 with TRBJ1-1; TRBD1 is a possible D gene (5 bases). Germline CDR1 and CDR2: MNHEY and SVGEGT. Trimming took 6 bases from V and 7 from J, leaving 21 bases between them. This CDR3 region has 15 residues. DNA for the CDR3: TGTGCCAGCAGCCCATTTCCCCTACCTACAGGTGAAGCTTTCTTT. Amino acid sequence: CASSPFPLPTGEAFF.

V usage is TRBV29-1 and J usage is TRBJ2-1; 12 bases are a match to TRBD2. Germline lookup yields CDR1 SQVTM and CDR2 ANQGSEA. J was trimmed by 7 bases and V by 6 bases; bases with no gene match: 7. The CDR3 consists of 14 residues. For the CDR3, the DNA is TGCAGCGTACCGGGACTAGCGGGTTTAAATGAGCAGTTCTTC. It encodes CSVPGLAGLNEQFF.

The chain joins TRBV18 to TRBJ2-7, with a weak D call TRBD1 (6 bases). Deletions cut 7 bases from V and 1 base from J, with 17 bases between. Germline V lookup: CDR1 KGHSH, CDR2 LQKENI. The CDR3 is made up of 15 amino acids. The CDR3 sequence: CASLPDRTRSYEQYF. For the CDR3, the DNA is TGTGCCAGCTTGCCTGACAGGACTCGATCCTACGAGCAGTACTTC.

This clone was seen ten or more times. J is TRBJ1-3 and V is TRBV4-3; D not certain. The germline V and J ends were trimmed by 0 bases and 2 bases, with 11 bases remaining between them. The CDR3 is made up of 16 amino acids. Germline assignment: CDR1 LGHNA and CDR2 YSLEER. The CDR3 sequence: CASSQDPSGAGNTIYF. CDR3 nucleotides: TGCGCCAGCAGCCAAGATCCGTCTGGAGCTGGAAACACCATATATTTT.

The chain combines TRBV6-5 with TRBJ2-7; 8 bases map to TRBD1. The junction had 4 bases not matched to a gene; V was cut back by 2 bases and J by 4 bases. CDR1 is MNHEY, CDR2 SVGAGI, per germline. The CDR3 covers 14 residues. CDR3 loop: CASSYGQGPYEQYF. In DNA, the CDR3 is TGTGCCAGCAGTTACGGACAGGGTCCGTACGAGCAGTACTTC.